Each of the 27 T cell receptor beta chains below was sequenced from the same sample in a study of blood T cells in healthy people across ages. A second PCR of 7 to 11 cycles used a sample-barcoded 5' primer and a J-beta primer mix. TCRdb fed the 5' RACE reads into MiXCR, producing one record per CDR3 protein. The table lists 1.5 million to 1.8 million distinct CDR3 sequences, 42% of them singletons. The sequenced material came from blood. All receptors come from a woman between 18 and 29 years old in good health.

This clonotype was observed a handful of times. The J gene is TRBJ2-7, the V gene TRBV27; 9 bases fit TRBD1. The CDR3 is 17 residues long. J was trimmed by 0 bases and V by 3 bases; bases with no gene match: 9. CDR1 and CDR2 (germline): MNHEY, SMNVEV (reference sequence). CDR3 coding DNA: TGTGCCAGCAGTTTTCACAGGGGGCGCGAGGGCTCCTACGAGCAGTACTTC. It encodes CASSFHRGREGSYEQYF.

Here the CDR3 reads CASSPTRLAGAPDTQYF. The CDR3, as DNA: TGTGCCAGCAGCCCCACTCGACTAGCGGGGGCCCCAGATACGCAGTATTTT. The chain is built from TRBV2 and TRBJ2-3, with 12 bases aligning to TRBD2. This CDR3 contains 17 residues. V was pared by 6 bases and J by 4 bases, with 11 bases of the junction left unmatched. From germline, CDR1 is SNHLY and CDR2 FYNNEI.

This rearrangement joins TRBV4-3 to TRBJ2-1; D is uncertain. Trimming removed 5 bases at V and 5 bases at J, with 16 bases between. The CDR3 has 15 residues. The germline gives CDR1 LGHNA, CDR2 YSLEER. DNA for the CDR3: TGCGCCAGCAGCGAAGGAAGCCGGGCACACAATGAGCAGTTCTTC. Translated: CASSEGSRAHNEQFF.

The rearrangement joins TRBV7-2 to TRBJ1-6; 7 bases are a match to TRBD1. The CDR3 consists of 15 residues. Germline V CDR1 and CDR2: SGHTA, FQGNSA. V gave up 5 bases and J gave up 7 bases; unmatched junction bases: 8. CDR3 DNA: TGTGCCAGCAGCCGGGACAGCCCCTCAAATTCACCCCTCCACTTT. Translating it yields CASSRDSPSNSPLHF.

V is TRBV12-3 or TRBV12-4 and J is TRBJ1-1, with D possibly TRBD1 on 5 matching bases. This CDR3 has 12 amino acids. V lost 8 bases and J lost 5, with 12 bases in between. DNA for the CDR3: TGTGCCAGCGAGGGGCGGGGGACTGAAGCTTTCTTT. Translating it yields CASEGRGTEAFF.

The chain recombines TRBV2 with TRBJ1-5; D not certain. The CDR3 runs to 16 residues. Germline V gene data show CDR1 as SNHLY and CDR2 as FYNNEI. V lost 1 base, J lost 1 base, and 11 bases lay in between. CDR3 loop: CASSEGARESNQPQHF. The CDR3 DNA reads as TGTGCCAGCAGTGAAGGGGCCAGAGAAAGCAATCAGCCCCAGCATTTT.

The chain recombines TRBV6-5 with TRBJ1-2; D is perhaps TRBD1 (6 bases). Germline CDR1 reads MNHEY; CDR2 reads SVGAGI. V was trimmed by 8 bases and J by 8 bases, leaving 18 bases between them. The length of the CDR3 is 13 residues. The CDR3 reads CASRGTREGGYTF. CDR3 coding DNA: TGTGCCAGCCGGGGGACACGGGAAGGAGGCTACACCTTC.

The genes are TRBV7-9 and TRBJ2-1, with D hard to call. This CDR3 region has 14 residues. V lost 7 bases to trimming and J lost 6 bases, with 16 bases between them. CDR1 is SEHNR and CDR2 is FQNEAQ in the germline V gene (reference sequence). CDR3 sequence: CASTPTVLGNEQFF. Here the CDR3 DNA reads TGTGCCAGCACCCCGACTGTCCTAGGCAATGAGCAGTTCTTC.

Here the CDR3 DNA reads TGTGCCAGCAGTCTACGGACCAGCACCATATATTTT. Protein sequence: CASSLRTSTIYF. This chain joins TRBV6-2 or TRBV6-3 and TRBJ1-3; D is unclear. In germline, CDR1 is MNHEY, CDR2 SVGEGT. The CDR3 covers 12 residues. With 5 bases removed from V and 9 bases from J, the gap between germline ends came to 11 bases.

As concerns this clonotype: The junction shows a germline mismatch at one end, possibly a read error. CDR3 coding DNA: TGTGCCAGCACCCAGACAGGGGGCCTCTCCCACAATGAGCAGTTCTTC. Translated: CASTQTGGLSHNEQFF. The V gene is TRBV7-9, the J gene TRBJ2-1; 10 bases are shared with TRBD1. This CDR3 has 16 amino acids. Germline CDR1 is SEHNR and CDR2 is FQNEAQ (reference sequence).

This chain uses TRBV4-3 with TRBJ2-1; no clear D gene. The CDR3 contains 14 residues. Trimming took off 1 base at V and 8 bases at J, with 12 bases between the two ends. Germline V gene sequence: CDR1 LGHNA, CDR2 YSLEER. CDR3: CASSQVVSSYEQFF. The CDR3 coding sequence is TGCGCCAGCAGCCAAGTGGTCAGTAGCTATGAGCAGTTCTTC.

This clonotype was found a few times. V usage is TRBV3-1 and J usage is TRBJ1-1; no firm D call. Germline V lookup: CDR1 LGHDT, CDR2 YNNKEL (reference sequence). V lost 4 bases, J lost 1 base, and 13 bases lay in between. There are 15 residues in the CDR3. The chain's CDR3 is CASSPRTAQNTEAFF. CDR3 bases: TGTGCCAGCAGCCCCCGGACGGCCCAGAACACTGAAGCTTTCTTT.

The CDR3 coding sequence is TGTGCCAGCAGCTTAGCAATGGGACTAAGGGCCTCCTACAATGAGCAGTACTTC. Amino acids: CASSLAMGLRASYNEQYF. The chain carries TRBV7-9 and TRBJ2-1; 7 positions agree with TRBD2. The DNA end is more similar to TRBJ2-7, so the J call may be wrong. CDR1 SEHNR and CDR2 FQNEAQ come from the germline V gene (reference sequence). CDR3 length: 18 amino acids.

This sequence joins TRBV29-1 and TRBJ1-3; 10 nucleotides line up with TRBD1. CDR3 length: 15 residues. Germline V lookup: CDR1 SQVTM, CDR2 ANQGSEA. Trimming cost V 6 bases and J 2 bases; bases outside gene matches: 7. The CDR3 protein is CSVARTGGTGNTIYF. In DNA form, the CDR3 reads TGCAGCGTAGCAAGGACAGGGGGGACTGGAAACACCATATATTTT.

A word on this clonotype: This clone may be a read error of a much larger clone one base away. V usage is TRBV29-1 and J usage is TRBJ2-5; 7 positions match TRBD2. This CDR3 comprises 13 residues. V lost 6 bases to trimming and J lost 11 bases; unmatched junction nucleotides: 15. Germline CDR1 SQVTM, CDR2 ANQGSEA. The CDR3 spells CSVGLVTYNEQYF. The CDR3 DNA follows: TGCAGCGTCGGACTAGTCACCTACAATGAGCAGTACTTC.

Worth noting for this clonotype: A junction boundary mismatches the germline segment, possibly from a read error. The J gene is TRBJ2-7, the V gene TRBV7-7; D may be TRBD1 or TRBD2 (5 bases each). In germline, CDR1 is SSHAT, CDR2 FNYEAQ (reference sequence). This CDR3 is built from 15 residues. In DNA, the CDR3 is TGTGCTAGCAGCTTGGGGGTCCCACCTGACTACGAGCAGTACTTC. Translated, it gives CASSLGVPPDYEQYF. The full variable domain, rest sourced from reference TRBV7-7 and TRBJ2-7, is GAGVSQSPRYKVTKRGQDVTLRCDPISSHATLYWYQQALGQGPEFLTYFNYEAQPDKSGLPSDRFSAERPEGSISTLTIQRTEQRDSAMYRCASSLGVPPDYEQYFGPGTRLTVT.

This clonotype was detected a few times. The chain links TRBV30 to TRBJ1-5; the D is unclear. This CDR3 spans 15 amino acids. Trimming left V 1 base short and J 6 bases short, with 16 bases between. Germline V gene data show CDR1 as GTSNPN and CDR2 as SVGIG (reference sequence). CDR3 coding DNA: TGTGCCTGGAGTGCCCTTGGACGCGTGGGTCAGCCCCAGCATTTT. This gives the protein CAWSALGRVGQPQHF.

J is TRBJ2-1 and V is TRBV7-2, with no clear D. CDR1 is SGHTA and CDR2 is FQGNSA in the germline V gene. V was cut by 3 bases and J by 3 bases, with 12 bases left in between. CDR3 size: 15 residues. The CDR3 DNA is TGTGCCAGCAGCTTGGTGGGCTGGATCTACAATGAGCAGTTCTTC. It codes for CASSLVGWIYNEQFF.

The table lists this clonotype with a few counts. The J gene is TRBJ1-5, the V gene TRBV7-2; D not certain. CDR3 length: 13 amino acids. V was clipped by 4 bases and J by 6 bases, with 10 bases between them. Germline V lookup: CDR1 SGHTA, CDR2 FQGNSA. The CDR3 DNA reads as TGTGCCAGCAGCTCCCAAAAGGGTCAGCCCCAGCATTTT. Its translation is CASSSQKGQPQHF.

The V gene is TRBV30, the J gene TRBJ2-1; D possibly corresponds to TRBD2 (5 bases). V lost 2 bases to trimming and J lost 14 bases, with 13 bases between them. There are 11 residues in the CDR3. The germline CDR1 and CDR2 sequences are GTSNPN and SVGIG (reference sequence). For the CDR3, the DNA is TGTGCCTGGAGTCCCCCGTTCGGGGAGTTCTTC. This codes for CAWSPPFGEFF.

Ten or more counts support this clonotype. CDR3 region: CASRSSGSTDTQYF. DNA for the CDR3: TGTGCCAGCAGATCTAGCGGAAGCACAGATACGCAGTATTTT. The chain combines TRBV9 with TRBJ2-3; 7 bases map to TRBD2. After removal of 5 bases from V and 0 bases from J, the junction contained 3 bases not matched to a gene. CDR3 length: 14 residues. Germline values: CDR1 SGDLS, CDR2 YYNGEE.

The V and J genes are TRBV12-3 or TRBV12-4 and TRBJ2-2, with unresolved D. The ends were cut back, 7 bases at V and 0 bases at J, with 6 bases in the middle. CDR3 length: 13 amino acids. The CDR3 protein is CASTPSNTGELFF. The CDR3 bases are TGTGCCAGCACACCCTCGAACACCGGGGAGCTGTTTTTT.

The DNA for the CDR3 is TGTGCCAGCAGTTACTCGAGCTGGACAGGGGCTAACTATGGCTACACCTTC. It codes for CASSYSSWTGANYGYTF. This chain joins TRBV6-5 and TRBJ1-2, with 9 positions matching TRBD1. V lost 0 bases to trimming and J lost 0 bases; unmatched junction nucleotides: 5. CDR1 is MNHEY and CDR2 is SVGAGI in the germline V gene. This CDR3 comprises 17 residues.

Regarding this clonotype: This clone may be a read error of a much larger clone one base away. V usage is TRBV29-1 and J usage is TRBJ2-5; 9 positions match TRBD1. This CDR3 is 16 amino acids long. Germline CDR1 is SQVTM and CDR2 is ANQGSEA. The junction had 23 bases not matched to a gene; V was cut back by 7 bases and J by 11 bases. CDR3 sequence (DNA): TGCAGCGCCGAAGGGCGGGACAGGGTATCATTCGATGAGCAGTACTTC. Its translation is CSAEGRDRVSFDEQYF.

Notes on this clonotype: The junction differs from germline at one of its ends, possibly a read error. The chain links TRBV6-2 or TRBV6-3 to TRBJ1-2, with TRBD1 matching over 7 bases. The CDR3 is 12 amino acids. Germline CDR1 MNHEY, CDR2 SVGEGT. The CDR3 sequence is CASTQGYYGHTF. The CDR3 nucleotides read TGTGCCAGCACACAGGGGTACTATGGCCACACCTTC.

The V call is TRBV11-1, the J call TRBJ2-1; possibly TRBD2 for D (6 bases). The V end lost 2 bases, the J end lost 7 bases, and 15 bases lay between the germline ends. CDR3 length: 15 residues. The V gene's germline CDR1 is SGHAT and CDR2 FQDESV (reference sequence). CDR3 residues: CASSLIGTSRNEQFF. In DNA, the CDR3 is TGTGCCAGCAGCTTAATTGGTACTAGCCGGAATGAGCAGTTCTTC.

The rearrangement links TRBV27 to TRBJ2-2, with D tentatively TRBD2 (7 bases). In germline, CDR1 is MNHEY, CDR2 SMNVEV (reference sequence). CDR3 length equals 14 residues. With 7 bases removed from V and 8 bases from J, the gap between germline ends came to 17 bases. CDR3 in amino acids: CASMEGGVRGELFF. The CDR3, as DNA: TGTGCCAGCATGGAGGGGGGGGTTAGGGGGGAGCTGTTTTTT.